This TCR beta chain was documented in a study of T-cell memory formation after mild COVID-19. About the research overall: In these data, TCR clusters were largely donor specific.

This clonotype was counted between two and nine times. Its specificity is not known. Study observations and caveats: Cross-reactive memory apparently joined, as some responding clones appeared in pre-infection memory.

V was clipped by 5 bases and J by 7 bases; unmatched bases: 10. In germline, CDR1 is SGHTA, CDR2 FQGNSA. The CDR3 extends over 15 amino acids. TCRdb re-analysed the 5' RACE reads in MiXCR, keeping a single row per CDR3 protein. This table has 40,000 or so distinct CDR3 sequences, around 6.1% appearing once. The specimen was PBMCs or a T cell subset sorted from them (not recorded which). This TCR derives from an adult who had mild COVID-19 (a few samples of this study predate the infection). Cell type and time point are not known. The chain recombines TRBV7-2 with TRBJ1-3, with TRBD1 identical over 8 bases. The CDR3 bases are TGTGCCAGCAGCCCGGACAGGGCGTCCGGGAACACCATATATTTT. Encoded protein: CASSPDRASGNTIYF. Drawing the rest from reference TRBV7-2 and TRBJ1-3, the complete variable domain is GAGVSQSPSNKVTEKGKDVELRCDPISGHTALYWYRQSLGQGLEFLIYFQGNSAPDKSGLPSDRFSAERTGGSVSTLTIQRTQQEDSAVYLCASSPDRASGNTIYFGEGSWLTVV.